This TCR beta chain was documented in a study of T-cell reconstitution after alpha-beta-depleted transplantation in children. This CDR3 region has 16 residues. Germline CDR1 and CDR2: LNHDA and SQIVND (reference sequence). V gave up 6 bases and J gave up 2 bases, with 14 bases separating them. The study's findings and limits: Among T cells one year after transplant, newly produced cells accounted for most counts and diversity. Where some patients showed high TCRbeta diversity at day 60, it came from recipient T cells and thymic progenitors that had survived. Reported findings indicate that, about two months after transplant, alpha-beta T cells came from several hundred expanded clones, which were derived from non-depleted graft cells.

With respect to this clonotype: Its target is not known.

For TCRbeta, the library was prepared with unique molecular identifiers. MiXCR, run by TCRdb on the PCR reads, gives a single entry per CDR3 protein. The profile shows about 160,000 distinct CDR3 sequences, around 10% of them singletons. V gene TRBV19 combines with J gene TRBJ2-6; TRBD2 is a possible D gene (6 bases). This TCR derives from a boy younger than 10 with acute myeloid leukemia, due to receive a stem cell transplant. The sample consisted of PBMCs, taken before TCRalphabeta/CD19-depleted stem cell transplant. In DNA form, the CDR3 reads TGTGCCAGTAGGATCAATACGGGGGCTGGGGCCAACGTCCTGACTTTC. Protein sequence: CASRINTGAGANVLTF.